This T cell receptor beta chain was captured by sequencing in a study of T cell repertoires in cytomegalovirus infection. Study in general: Matching HLA type, along with CMV infection, was indicated by public TCR beta signatures.

TCRdb re-derived calls from the reads in MiXCR, one entry per CDR3 protein. The sample comprises about 130,000 distinct CDR3 sequences, roughly 25% of which are singletons, and approximately 35% rests with the top ten. Concerning this clonotype itself: Its antigen is as yet unknown.

Broader study findings: Ex vivo responses were dominated by HLA-C-restricted CMV-specific TCR beta clonotypes. Cumulative public TCR beta family frequency identified CMV carriers with the relevant HLA.

Sequenced input: PBMCs, sequenced either directly or after in vitro stimulation (not recorded which). This TCR came from a human donor in good health (CMV status not recorded). Some clones in this sample may be carry-over from other donors' samples.

CDR3 DNA: TGTGCCAGCAGTTACCCGGGGTTCTATGGCTACACCTTC. It is translated as CASSYPGFYGYTF. V usage is TRBV6-6 and J usage is TRBJ1-2; D remains unclear. Trimming stripped 2 bases from V and 4 bases from J, with 8 bases between. Germline V gene sequence: CDR1 MNHNY, CDR2 SVGAGI (reference sequence). This CDR3 comprises 13 residues.